This T cell receptor beta chain emerged from a study of cytomegalovirus exposure and HLA in healthy donors (dated by TCRdb to about 2017). Turning to the overall study: A later analysis indicated that the 130 or so validation repertoires were generated on the platform also employed for the 720 or so repertoires of the first cohort. The study was designed to test whether signatures of past pathogen exposure could be identified by cataloging public T cell receptors. In addition to the first cohort of several hundred subjects, a separate validation cohort of under 150 different subjects was used. High-throughput TCR immunosequencing, statistical association of individual TCRs with disease status, and machine learning were combined to predict cytomegalovirus infection status. General conclusions and limits of the study: The study gave a list of under 200 TCR beta chains associated with cytomegalovirus. Most TCR sequences were observed very rarely across donors, whereas some public TCRs were present in many individuals. It was suggested by the authors that the approach could potentially be generalized to other disease states and immunological phenotypes. The classifier was reported to diagnose cytomegalovirus status with high specificity and sensitivity in both the original and validation cohorts. A later analysis had no HLA typing for the validation cohort, so co-occurrence there was scored across all 110 or so repertoires. In vitro tests confirmed that a few of the cytomegalovirus-associated TCR beta chains recognize cytomegalovirus antigens. A later analysis found that TCRs clustered in the first cohort also tended to co-occur in the roughly 110 validation repertoires, with 94% of cluster scores above 0.

Including cysteine and phenylalanine, the CDR3 has 14 amino acids. The retained sequence is limited to the CDR3, 42 bases, with the frame set at the first base. CDR1 and CDR2 are drawn from the germline V gene: SGHNT, YENEEA. V gives up 3 bases and J gives up 2 bases, and the segment between their germline ends measures 10 bases. On this clone itself: It has no known antigen specificity. Base qualities are not recorded, but no much larger clone differs from it by a single base.

Separate from the approximately 670-subject first cohort, the validation cohort of about 130 subjects was the group to which the donors belonged. Library creation used the immunoSEQ multiplex PCR assay. Per the authors' processing: A statistical classification framework was built for diagnosing cytomegalovirus status from the catalog of TCR beta chain sequences. TCRdb mirrors the immuneACCESS table, restricted to in-frame sequences. Some clones are absent from its copies; in checked studies, under half trace to an unresolved V gene, and the reason for the others is unknown. D and trimming come from the DNA, and the V and J calls and clone size come from that table. This sample comprises roughly 190,000 clones, roughly 86% of them detected only once. Jointly, the top ten make up about 7.7% of the sample.

This TCR derives from a man between 25 and 39 years old in good health and CMV-seropositive. Sequencing was done on a sample of PBMCs. The rearrangement combines TRBV11-3 with TRBJ1-2; the D gene identity is not certain. The sequence in DNA is TGTGCCAGCAGCTTCGAAGGGCCCAACTATGGCTACACCTTC. Its translation is CASSFEGPNYGYTF.